A selection of T cell receptor beta chains follows, all from one sample in a study of blood T cell repertoires in COVID-19. This table comes from immunoSEQ multiplex PCR, and its TCRdb copy is limited to in-frame clones, with some not included. In the table there are approximately 77,000 clones, around 86% of which are singletons. Material for sequencing was peripheral blood. The receptor set was obtained from a man under 40 with acute or convalescent COVID-19. The CDR3 runs from the conserved cysteine through the conserved F or W. D genes are given only for firm matches. Size is omitted from some rows. Given values are once, few, many or a class for expanded clones.

v_call	d_call	j_call	clone_size	cdr3_nt	cdr3_aa
TRBV11-2	-	TRBJ1-1	-	TGTGCCAGCAGCCAATCGGGGATGAACACTGAAGCTTTCTTT	CASSQSGMNTEAFF
TRBV11-3	-	TRBJ1-1	-	TGTGCCAGCAGCCTGGACGGGGGGAGAACTTTCTTT	CASSLDGGRTFF
TRBV4-2	-	TRBJ1-5	-	TGTGCCAGCAGCCAGGTATCGACGGAGGGGAATCAGCCCCAGCATTTT	CASSQVSTEGNQPQHF
TRBV30	TRBD1	TRBJ1-4	once	TGTGCCTGGGCTCCGTCCGGGACAGGGGGTCATGAAAAACTGTTTTTT	CAWAPSGTGGHEKLFF
TRBV11-3	-	TRBJ1-1	-	TGTGCCAGCAGCTTATACGGGGGAGCCACTGAAGCTTTCTTT	CASSLYGGATEAFF
TRBV7-7	-	TRBJ1-1	-	TGTGCTAGCAGCTTATCGGAGATCACTGAAGCTTTCTTT	CASSLSEITEAFF
TRBV7-9	-	TRBJ1-5	-	TGTGCCAGCAGCTTACAGGGAAATCAGCCCCAGCATTTT	CASSLQGNQPQHF
TRBV6-6	-	TRBJ1-4	-	TGTGCCAGCACCCAAGATCGAGGAGAAAAACTGTTTTTT	CASTQDRGEKLFF
TRBV7-8	TRBD1	TRBJ1-1	-	TGTGCCAGCAGCCGCGACAGGGGGATGAACACTGAAGCTTTCTTT	CASSRDRGMNTEAFF
TRBV7-9	TRBD1	TRBJ2-1	once	TGTGCCAGCAAACGACAGGGGCGAGCCGGTCGCTACAATGAGCAGTTCTTC	CASKRQGRAGRYNEQFF
TRBV27	-	TRBJ1-2	-	TGTGCCAGCAGTTTGGACAGAACCGGAGGCTACACCTTC	CASSLDRTGGYTF
TRBV6-5	-	TRBJ2-5	-	TGTGCCAGCACACGGGGAGACGAGACCCAGTACTTC	CASTRGDETQYF
TRBV27	-	TRBJ1-1	-	TGTGCCAGCAGTCTACTCTTCCCAAGGGACAACATGAACACTGAAGCTTTCTTT	CASSLLFPRDNMNTEAFF
TRBV18	TRBD1	TRBJ2-1	-	TGTGCCAGCTCACTTGAACCCGGGACAGGGAATGAGCAGTTCTTC	CASSLEPGTGNEQFF
TRBV7-9	-	TRBJ2-1	-	TGTGCCAGCGGCCTGGACGGGATGAATGAGCAGTTCTTC	CASGLDGMNEQFF
TRBV5-1	-	TRBJ2-7	once	TGCGCCAGCAGCTTGGACCCGGGGTTCTACGAGCAGTACTTC	CASSLDPGFYEQYF
TRBV11-2	-	TRBJ2-2	-	TGTGCCAGCAGCTTATTTCAGGGCGGTACCGGGGAGCTGTTTTTT	CASSLFQGGTGELFF
TRBV13	-	TRBJ1-1	-	TGTGCCAGCAGCTTATCGCCGGGGGTGGGGACTGAAGCTTTCTTT	CASSLSPGVGTEAFF
TRBV18	TRBD1	TRBJ1-3	-	TGTGCCAGCTCACCATCAGGGGGCGCATCGGGAAACACCATATATTTT	CASSPSGGASGNTIYF
TRBV5-1	-	TRBJ1-1	-	TGCGCCAGCAGCTTGGAAACAGGGAACACTGAAGCTTTCTTT	CASSLETGNTEAFF
TRBV5-1	TRBD1	TRBJ2-1	-	TGCGCCAGCAGGAGGACAGGGCGACTAAATGAGCAGTTCTTC	CASRRTGRLNEQFF
TRBV5-8	-	TRBJ1-1	-	TGTGCCAGCAGTCCCAGACAAACCAAAGCTTTCTTT	CASSPRQTKAFF